This T cell receptor beta chain was documented in a study of blood T cell repertoires in COVID-19. For the study at large: Acute and convalescent COVID-19 specimens originated in the United States, Italy and Spain. In each case, the material was cDNA or gDNA derived from T cells, B-cell-depleted T cells, or PBMCs.

Authors' analysis steps: Estimation of nucleated cell counts relied on the amplification of reference gene primers. Here immunoSEQ multiplex PCR was the method, and the copy in TCRdb shows in-frame clones only, minus some. That table gives V, J and clone size, and the DNA gave D and trimming. The sample includes some 150,000 clones, approximately 88% seen only once; the top ten take around 1.5%. The sequenced sample was peripheral blood. The receptor's source is a woman aged 50 to 60 with acute or convalescent COVID-19.

CDR3 nucleotide sequence: TGTGCCAGCTCACCCTTGACTAGCGGGAACAACGAGCAGTACTTC. Protein: CASSPLTSGNNEQYF. The chain links TRBV18 to TRBJ2-7, with 11 bases matching TRBD2. CDR1 and CDR2 (germline): KGHSH, LQKENI. The CDR3 sequence is 15 residues long. J lost 5 bases, V lost 3 bases, and 6 bases had no gene match.